This TCR beta chain was retrieved from a study of metastatic and nonmetastatic thyroid tumors. This clone was counted ten times or more. CDR1 and CDR2 (germline): MRHNA, SNTAGT. V trimming: 10 bases; J trimming: 8 bases; junction bases outside the gene matches: 10. The CDR3 spans 13 residues. Until they underwent thyroid surgery, no patient had received any treatment. TCRdb re-called the PCR reads through MiXCR. The profile shows almost 35,000 clones, 16% of them singletons. The source is a female donor with papillary thyroid cancer or a benign thyroid nodule (not recorded which). Some clones in this sample may be carry-over from other donors' samples. The sequencing sample was made of blood. V usage is TRBV6-4 and J usage is TRBJ2-1, with 8 bases lining up with TRBD2. CDR3 protein: CATRRGGFDEQFF. In DNA form, the CDR3 reads TGTGCCACCCGACGGGGGGGTTTTGATGAGCAGTTCTTC.